This T cell receptor beta chain originates from a study of PD-L1 blockade in urothelial cancer. The CDR3 totals 13 residues. Trimming stripped 5 bases from V and 3 bases from J, with 11 bases between. Per germline, CDR1 SGHVS and CDR2 FNYEAQ. Time point: pretreatment peripheral blood. Only in-frame clones appear in the TCRdb table, and some are missing; sequencing was by immunoSEQ multiplex PCR. The table lists tens of thousands of clones, over 75% of them singletons. This clonotype was sampled from a man in his 70s with urothelial cancer. This chain joins TRBV7-6 and TRBJ2-7, with D perhaps TRBD2 (6 bases). Here the sequenced sample was PBMCs, taken around atezolizumab (anti-PD-L1) treatment. The CDR3 spells CASSLGRGYEQYF. The CDR3 DNA follows: TGTGCCAGCAGCCTCGGGAGAGGCTACGAGCAGTACTTC. The variable domain in full, completed from reference TRBV7-6 and TRBJ2-7, reads GAGVSQSPRYKVTKRGQDVALRCDPISGHVSLYWYRQALGQGPEFLTYFNYEAQQDKSGLPNDRFSAERPEGSISTLTIQRTEQRDSAMYRCASSLGRGYEQYFGPGTRLTVT.